These 15 T cell receptor beta chains were all obtained from the same sample, sequenced in a study of beta chain features in type 1 diabetes. Every bit of the isolated RNA underwent reverse transcription, so sequencing read expressed TCRB transcripts. Assay used: immunoSEQ multiplex PCR; TCRdb lists only in-frame clones, some missing. Of just under 150,000 clones in the sample, under 11% were seen once. Sequenced material: naive CD4+ T cells from blood. The receptors come from a man between 18 and 29 years old in good health.

This clone was counted a few times. The chain is built from TRBV19 and TRBJ2-1, with 7 bases lining up with TRBD2. Unmatched junction bases numbered 4, after V lost 1 base and J lost 4 bases. Germline V gene data show CDR1 as LNHDA and CDR2 as SQIVND (reference sequence). This CDR3 has 15 amino acids. This CDR3 reads CASSIGGGRYNEQFF. As DNA, the CDR3 is TGTGCCAGTAGTATAGGCGGGGGTAGATACAATGAGCAGTTCTTC.

This rearrangement joins TRBV2 to TRBJ1-4; perhaps TRBD1 as D (5 bases). V was trimmed by 6 bases and J by 8 bases, leaving 16 bases between them. The CDR3 runs to 14 residues. Germline assignment: CDR1 SNHLY and CDR2 FYNNEI. The CDR3 DNA follows: TGTGCCAGCAGCGAACAGCGGGGCCCAGAAAAACTGTTTTTT. Its translation: CASSEQRGPEKLFF. The entire variable domain, with the rest obtained from reference TRBV2 and TRBJ1-4, is as follows: EPEVTQTPSHQVTQMGQEVILRCVPISNHLYFYWYRQILGQKVEFLVSFYNNEISEKSEIFDDQFSVERPDGSNFTLKIRSTKLEDSAMYFCASSEQRGPEKLFFGSGTQLSVL.

The CDR3 bases are TGTGCCAGCAGCAACGCGCCTAGCGGGGGGGCCCGGGAGACCCAGTACTTC. Translation gives CASSNAPSGGARETQYF. V is TRBV21-1 and J is TRBJ2-5; TRBD2, the table's D call, was not compared with the DNA. TRBV21-1 constitutes a pseudogene. CDR3 length equals 17 residues.

V is TRBV9 and J is TRBJ2-7; the D is unclear. V lost 4 bases and J lost 4, with 9 bases in between. There are 12 residues in the CDR3. Per germline, CDR1 SGDLS and CDR2 YYNGEE. The CDR3 reads CASSPSAYEQYF. CDR3 DNA: TGTGCCAGCAGCCCGAGCGCGTACGAGCAGTACTTC.

V usage is TRBV5-4 and J usage is TRBJ2-4, with 7 bases aligning to TRBD1. In germline, CDR1 is SGHNT, CDR2 YYREEE (reference sequence). This CDR3 contains 13 residues. The ends lost 0 bases at V and 6 bases at J; junction bases unmatched: 0. CDR3 loop: CASSLDRGNIQYF. The CDR3 nucleotides are TGTGCCAGCAGCTTGGACAGGGGAAACATTCAGTACTTC.

This chain uses TRBV9 with TRBJ2-2, with TRBD1 matching over 9 bases. Germline CDR1 is SGDLS and CDR2 is YYNGEE. The V and J ends lost 7 bases and 6 bases, in that order; junction bases with no gene match: 10. This CDR3 is built from 15 residues. CDR3 sequence (DNA): TGTGCCAGCGGAGCAGGGACAGGGACCGCCGGGGAGCTGTTTTTT. Its protein is CASGAGTGTAGELFF.

Only a few counts were recorded for this clone. The chain couples TRBV19 to TRBJ2-2; 7 bases map to TRBD1. Germline V lookup: CDR1 LNHDA, CDR2 SQIVND (reference sequence). Trimming took 6 bases from V and 3 from J; bases not matched to a gene: 10. The CDR3 consists of 16 residues. This CDR3 reads CASSRGDSGYTGELFF. CDR3 coding DNA: TGTGCCAGTAGCCGTGGGGACAGCGGATACACCGGGGAGCTGTTTTTT.

Written as DNA, the CDR3 is TGTGCCAGCTTTTTCGGGCAGGGAGAGACCCAGTACTTC. Its translation: CASFFGQGETQYF. The V gene is TRBV2, the J gene TRBJ2-5, with a tentative D call TRBD1 (5 bases). V shed 8 bases and J shed 4 bases, with 14 bases lying between them. There are 13 residues in the CDR3. Germline V gene data show CDR1 as SNHLY and CDR2 as FYNNEI.

The genes are TRBV27 and TRBJ1-2, with TRBD1 matching over 8 bases. CDR1 is MNHEY, CDR2 SMNVEV, per germline (reference sequence). J gave up 6 bases and V 5 bases, and 17 bases lay outside the gene matches. The CDR3 covers 17 residues. This chain's CDR3 is CASSPYQRQGSYNGYTF. In nucleotides, the CDR3 is TGTGCCAGCAGTCCTTATCAACGACAGGGGAGCTATAATGGCTACACCTTC.

This clone appeared a few times. The V call is TRBV10-3, the J call TRBJ1-5; D possibly corresponds to TRBD1 (6 bases). Deletions cut 8 bases from V and 9 bases from J, with 17 bases between. This CDR3 is built from 13 residues. The germline CDR1 and CDR2 sequences are ENHRY and SYGVKD. CDR3 residues: CAISQGSSGPQHF. The CDR3 coding sequence is TGTGCCATCTCCCAGGGGTCCTCAGGGCCCCAGCATTTT.

This clone has only a few counts. This rearrangement joins TRBV5-6 to TRBJ2-3; tentatively, D is TRBD2 (5 bases). CDR1 is SGHDT and CDR2 is YYEEEE in the germline V gene. V was clipped by 4 bases and J by 4 bases, with 16 bases between them. The CDR3 is made up of 15 amino acids. CDR3 region: CASSDPSAGPDTQYF. CDR3 sequence (DNA): TGTGCCAGCAGCGACCCAAGTGCGGGCCCAGATACGCAGTATTTT.

This clone was detected only a few times. The V and J genes are TRBV6-1 and TRBJ1-5; perhaps TRBD1 as D (5 bases). The CDR3 has 12 residues. V lost 5 bases, J lost 6 bases, and 8 bases lay in between. The V gene's germline CDR1 is MNHNS and CDR2 SASEGT. CDR3 sequence reads: CASSRQFQPQHF. Written as DNA, the CDR3 is TGTGCCAGCAGTCGACAGTTTCAGCCCCAGCATTTT.

This clone has only a few counts. The chain couples TRBV20-1 to TRBJ1-1, with D unclear. Between the trimmed V and J ends, which lost 5 bases and 8 bases, there was a span of 12 bases. Germline V gene sequence: CDR1 DFQATT, CDR2 SNEGSKA (reference sequence). The CDR3 spans 11 residues. In DNA, the CDR3 is TGCAGTGCTGCGCGACTCCTCGAAGCTTTCTTT. Its protein product is CSAARLLEAFF.

This clone was observed a handful of times. V is TRBV15 and J is TRBJ2-2, with 9 bases lining up with TRBD1. The CDR3 runs to 17 residues. Germline loops: CDR1 LNHNV, CDR2 YYDKDF (reference sequence). The J segment lost 7 bases and the V segment lost 3 bases, leaving 12 bases of the junction unmatched. CDR3 bases: TGTGCCACCAGCAGTGCTCCGGGACAGGGTGAATTCGGGGAGCTGTTTTTT. It codes for CATSSAPGQGEFGELFF.

The rearrangement uses TRBV25-1 and TRBJ1-2; 8 nucleotides line up with TRBD1. The CDR3 extends over 13 amino acids. The J segment lost 5 bases and the V segment lost 5 bases, leaving 4 bases of the junction unmatched. CDR1 MGHDK and CDR2 SYGVNS come from the germline V gene. The CDR3 loop reads CASSQTGAYGYTF. The CDR3, as DNA: TGTGCCAGCAGTCAGACAGGGGCGTATGGCTACACCTTC.